These 16 T cell receptor beta chains originate from one sample sequenced in a study of OX40 agonist ivuxolimab in advanced cancers. Sequencing used immunoSEQ multiplex PCR; TCRdb keeps in-frame clones, though not all of them. The sample carries fewer than 75,000 clones, more than 75% recorded once. The specimen was CD4+ or CD8+ T cells sorted from blood, collected in a trial of the OX40 agonist ivuxolimab. These receptors were taken from an adult with an advanced solid tumor such as melanoma, head and neck, liver or kidney cancer.

V usage is TRBV6-5 and J usage is TRBJ2-7; the D gene is possibly TRBD2 (5 bases). Trimming removed 10 bases at V and 11 bases at J, with 12 bases between. The CDR3 loop spans 9 amino acids. Germline loops: CDR1 MNHEY, CDR2 SVGAGI. CDR3 region: CATRPAEYV. The CDR3 DNA follows: TGTGCCACCAGACCAGCGGAGTACGTC.

This clone was detected only a few times. This sequence joins TRBV10-2 and TRBJ2-2, with D unresolved. This CDR3 has 14 amino acids. Trimming removed 0 bases at V and 3 bases at J, with 5 bases between. The germline V gene encodes CDR1 WSHSY and CDR2 SAAADI. This CDR3 reads CASSESGYTGELFF. The DNA for the CDR3 is TGCGCCAGCAGTGAGTCGGGGTACACCGGGGAGCTGTTTTTT.

The chain uses TRBV4-3 and TRBJ1-2; TRBD1 aligns across 9 bases. The junction had 4 bases not matched to a gene; V was cut back by 2 bases and J by 6 bases. The CDR3 is 14 residues long. Germline CDR1 and CDR2: LGHNA and YSLEER. The CDR3 nucleotides are TGCGCCAGCAGCCAATTGACAGGGGGTCATGGCTACACCTTC. It codes for CASSQLTGGHGYTF.

As for this clone: The germline gene is not matched at one end of the junction; a read error may be the cause. The rearrangement joins TRBV7-8 to TRBJ2-3; D possibly uses TRBD1 or TRBD2 (5 bases each). This CDR3 spans 11 amino acids. Germline CDR1 SGHVS, CDR2 FQNEAQ. The CDR3 region has the DNA TGTGCCAGCAGCTTCCGGGACGGGGCGTCCTTT. It translates to CASSFRDGASF.

The rearrangement links TRBV19 to TRBJ1-6; possible D gene TRBD1, 5 bases. The V end was cut by 2 bases, the J end by 0 bases, with 14 bases between. Per the germline V gene, CDR1 is LNHDA and CDR2 is SQIVND (reference sequence). The CDR3 is 18 amino acids. In DNA, the CDR3 is TGTGCCAGTAGTATAATGACGGGGCGGAGCTCCTATAATTCACCCCTCCACTTT. This encodes CASSIMTGRSSYNSPLHF.

The chain is built from TRBV29-1 and TRBJ2-3; weak D call: TRBD2 (6 bases). The length of the CDR3 is 15 residues. Germline CDR1 and CDR2: SQVTM and ANQGSEA. V was cut by 6 bases and J by 0 bases, with 16 bases left in between. As DNA, the CDR3 is TGCAGCGTGGAACGACTAGGGGCTAGCACAGATACGCAGTATTTT. Its protein product is CSVERLGASTDTQYF.

The V and J genes are TRBV11-2 and TRBJ2-1; TRBD1 aligns across 10 bases. In germline, CDR1 is SGHAT, CDR2 FQNNGV. The CDR3 consists of 14 residues. Trimming at V came to 3 bases and at J to 6 bases, leaving 2 bases not matched to a gene. CDR3 in amino acids: CASSFRTGGNEQFF. CDR3 coding DNA: TGTGCCAGCAGCTTCCGGACAGGGGGCAATGAGCAGTTCTTC.

The rearrangement joins TRBV5-6 to TRBJ1-3, with D uncertain. The CDR3 is 13 amino acids. CDR1 is SGHDT and CDR2 is YYEEEE in the germline V gene. V was trimmed by 5 bases and J by 4 bases, leaving 10 bases between them. DNA for the CDR3: TGTGCCAGCAGGTCTGGGGTCGGAAACACCATATATTTT. Amino acid sequence: CASRSGVGNTIYF.

The chain links TRBV5-1 to TRBJ2-3; D remains ambiguous. V lost 0 bases to trimming and J lost 0 bases, with 11 bases between them. The CDR3 runs 16 residues. CDR1 and CDR2 from the germline V gene are SGHRS and YFSETQ. In nucleotides, the CDR3 is TGCGCCAGCAGCTTGGGAGGCGGTCCTAGCACAGATACGCAGTATTTT. Encoded protein: CASSLGGGPSTDTQYF.

The chain has TRBV5-6 and TRBJ2-7; TRBD2 is a possible D gene (6 bases). This CDR3 region has 14 residues. Germline loops: CDR1 SGHDT, CDR2 YYEEEE. V was cut by 0 bases and J by 3 bases, with 10 bases left in between. The CDR3 loop is CASSLVQGLYEQYF. CDR3 bases: TGTGCCAGCAGCTTGGTTCAGGGACTCTACGAGCAGTACTTC.

The V call is TRBV5-6, the J call TRBJ2-7; weak D call: TRBD2 (6 bases). Germline lookup yields CDR1 SGHDT and CDR2 YYEEEE. With 4 bases removed from V and 2 bases from J, the gap between germline ends came to 16 bases. CDR3 length: 15 amino acids. CDR3 in DNA: TGTGCCAGCAGCCCCTTCGGGACGGGGGCCTACGAGCAGTACTTC. Translated: CASSPFGTGAYEQYF.

The J gene is TRBJ2-1, the V gene TRBV2, with D hard to call. Trimming took 6 bases from V and 5 from J, leaving 5 bases between them. This CDR3 spans 11 amino acids. Per germline, CDR1 SNHLY and CDR2 FYNNEI. CDR3 sequence reads: CASSGDNEQFF. The DNA for the CDR3 is TGTGCCAGCAGCGGCGACAATGAGCAGTTCTTC.

The V call is TRBV9, the J call TRBJ2-2; D unresolved. The CDR3 sequence is 15 residues long. Trimming stripped 4 bases from V and 6 bases from J, with 16 bases between. Germline CDR1 SGDLS, CDR2 YYNGEE. The CDR3: CASSTRLREAGELFF. CDR3 sequence (DNA): TGTGCCAGCAGCACCCGGCTGCGTGAGGCCGGGGAGCTGTTTTTT. The complete variable domain, with remaining parts taken from reference TRBV9 and TRBJ2-2, reads DSGVTQTPKHLITATGQRVTLRCSPRSGDLSVYWYQQSLDQGLQFLIQYYNGEERAKGNILERFSAQQFPDLHSELNLSSLELGDSALYFCASSTRLREAGELFFGEGSRLTVL.

The chain has TRBV7-2 and TRBJ2-3, with D possibly being TRBD1 or TRBD2 (6 bases each). V lost 2 bases, J lost 1 base, and 10 bases lay in between. The CDR3 totals 15 residues. Per the germline V gene, CDR1 is SGHTA and CDR2 is FQGNSA. The CDR3 is CASSLYGGRTDTQYF. The CDR3 DNA follows: TGTGCCAGCAGCTTATACGGGGGCCGCACAGATACGCAGTATTTT.

This clone was recorded once. The chain has TRBV5-6 and TRBJ1-2, with D possibly TRBD1 on 6 matching bases. Trimming removed 5 bases at V and 5 bases at J, with 16 bases between. This CDR3 contains 14 residues. CDR1 is SGHDT, CDR2 YYEEEE, per germline. CDR3 in DNA: TGTGCCAGCAGTTTCGCCGACAGGAGGTATGGCTACACCTTC. Protein sequence: CASSFADRRYGYTF.

This clone came up a few times. The V call is TRBV6-5, the J call TRBJ1-5, with a possible D match to TRBD1 (6 bases). CDR1 MNHEY and CDR2 SVGAGI come from the germline V gene. V lost 6 bases and J lost 7, with 19 bases in between. This CDR3 contains 15 residues. The CDR3 DNA reads TGTGCCAGCAGCCACGGGGGGGGCGCGGACCAGCCCCAGCATTTT. Its protein product is CASSHGGGADQPQHF.